The present entry profiles one TCR beta chain with its context. The antigen remains undetermined. This CDR3 is built from 15 residues. Germline V gene sequence: CDR1 SGHRS, CDR2 YFSETQ. V was shortened by 0 bases and J by 6 bases, with 13 bases between the two germline ends. Profiled with immunoSEQ multiplex PCR; TCRdb holds only in-frame clones, not every one. Among 110,000 to 150,000 clones, more than 85% were seen once, and the ten largest hold 2.5% to 3.5%. These data belong to a study of T cell responses to AZD1222 COVID-19 vaccine. Study-wide findings and caveats: Clonal diversity was possibly underestimated; the donors were predominantly white British and more often female.

The sequence was collected from an adult in good health. The sequenced sample was peripheral blood, obtained on day 0 of AZD1222 vaccination. The J gene is TRBJ2-4, the V gene TRBV5-1; D tentatively fits TRBD1 or TRBD2 (6 bases each). For the CDR3, the DNA is TGCGCCAGCAGCTTGGGGGCCTCGGGGGCAAACATTCAGTACTTC. Its protein product is CASSLGASGANIQYF.